Listed below are T cell receptor beta chains from one sample, sequenced in a study of yellow fever vaccine responses in identical twins. TCRdb reprocessed the RT-PCR reads with MiXCR, giving one entry per CDR3 protein. The sample includes under 7,500 distinct CDR3 sequences, about four fifths of them seen just once. Sequencing was performed on T cells from blood (PBMCs), unsorted or a sorted subset (not recorded which), taken before or after yellow fever vaccination (not recorded which). These receptors were taken from a woman aged 18-29 years who received the yellow fever vaccine. CDR3s include the opening cysteine and the closing phenylalanine or tryptophan. A D gene is named only where the DNA matches it firmly. Clone size, where shown, is once, few, many, or a class for clones that have expanded.

>TRBJ2-2|TRBD2|TRBV28|-
TGTGCCAGCAGTCCCGGGACTAGCTACACCGGGGAGCTGTTTTTT
CASSPGTSYTGELFF
>TRBJ2-3|TRBD2|TRBV12-3/TRBV12-4|-
TGTGCCAGCAGTTCCCTAGCGGGGGGCCGTACAGATACGCAGTATTTT
CASSSLAGGRTDTQYF
>TRBJ2-7|TRBD2|TRBV7-6|-
TGTGCCAGCAGCTTACGCGGGAGCTACGAGCAGTACTTC
CASSLRGSYEQYF
>TRBJ2-5|TRBD2|TRBV7-3|-
TGTGCCAGCAGCTTAACGGCGGGGGGGCAAGAGACCCAGTACTTC
CASSLTAGGQETQYF
>TRBJ1-5|TRBD1|TRBV12-3/TRBV12-4|-
TGTGCCAGCAGCATCGAATCAGGGGGCAAGCATTTT
CASSIESGGKHF
>TRBJ2-7|-|TRBV20-1|-
TGCAGTGCTGGTGAAAACTACGAGCAGTACTTC
CSAGENYEQYF
>TRBJ2-7|TRBD1|TRBV4-2|-
TGTGCCAGCAGCCAAGGAGGGGGACAGGGCTACGAGCAGTACTTC
CASSQGGGQGYEQYF
>TRBJ2-4|-|TRBV29-1|once
TGCAGCGTGCCCGGTTTCCCCAAAAACATTCAGTACTTC
CSVPGFPKNIQYF
>TRBJ2-7|TRBD1|TRBV11-3|-
TGTGCCAGCAGCTCGACAGGGGGTTACGAGCAGTACTTC
CASSSTGGYEQYF
>TRBJ2-1|-|TRBV27|-
TGTGCCAGCACCCATAGTAGGGCCAACGCCTACAATGAGCAGTTCTTC
CASTHSRANAYNEQFF
>TRBJ2-1|TRBD2|TRBV4-3|-
TGCGCCAGCAGCCAAGATTCTAGCGGGCCCTACAATGAGCAGTTCTTC
CASSQDSSGPYNEQFF
>TRBJ2-7|-|TRBV6-2/TRBV6-3|-
TGTGCCAGCAGTTACCGGGCGGCCCGCTCCTACGAGCAGTACTTC
CASSYRAARSYEQYF
>TRBJ2-3|-|TRBV7-6|-
TGTGCCAGCAGCTTAGTGATGGGTCCAGATACGCAGTATTTT
CASSLVMGPDTQYF
>TRBJ2-2|-|TRBV2|-
TGTGCCAGCATTGAGGGAACCGGGGAGCTGTTTTTT
CASIEGTGELFF
>TRBJ2-7|TRBD2|TRBV29-1|-
TGCAGCGTTGAAGATGGGTGGACTAGCGGCTACGAGCAGTACTTC
CSVEDGWTSGYEQYF
>TRBJ2-1|TRBD2|TRBV7-2|few
TGTGCCAGCAGCTTAGCGGGAGGGGCTCTCAATGAGCAGTTCTTC
CASSLAGGALNEQFF
>TRBJ2-5|TRBD2|TRBV13|-
TGTGCCAGCAGCGTCGGGACTAGCCCCGAGACCCAGTACTTC
CASSVGTSPETQYF
>TRBJ2-7|-|TRBV7-2|few
TGTGCCAGCAGCTTAGGGCTGGGCGACGAGCAGTACTTC
CASSLGLGDEQYF